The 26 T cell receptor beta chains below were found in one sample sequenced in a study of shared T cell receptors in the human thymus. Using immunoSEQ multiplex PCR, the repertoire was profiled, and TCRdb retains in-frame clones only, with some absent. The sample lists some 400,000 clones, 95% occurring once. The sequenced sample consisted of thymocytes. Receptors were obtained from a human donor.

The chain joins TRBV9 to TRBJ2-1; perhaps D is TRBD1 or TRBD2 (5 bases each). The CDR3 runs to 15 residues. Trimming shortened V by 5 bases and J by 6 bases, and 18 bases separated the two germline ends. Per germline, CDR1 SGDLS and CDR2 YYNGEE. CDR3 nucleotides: TGTGCCAGCAGACGGGGACGGAGGTGGCCCAATGAGCAGTTCTTC. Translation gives CASRRGRRWPNEQFF.

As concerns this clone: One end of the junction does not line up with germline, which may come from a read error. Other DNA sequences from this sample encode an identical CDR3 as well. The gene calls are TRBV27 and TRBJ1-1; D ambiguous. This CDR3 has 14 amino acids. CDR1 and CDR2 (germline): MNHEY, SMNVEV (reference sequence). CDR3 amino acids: CASSLWGSGTEAFF. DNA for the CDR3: TGTGCCAGCAGTTTATGGGGAAGCGGCACTGAGGCTTTCTTT.

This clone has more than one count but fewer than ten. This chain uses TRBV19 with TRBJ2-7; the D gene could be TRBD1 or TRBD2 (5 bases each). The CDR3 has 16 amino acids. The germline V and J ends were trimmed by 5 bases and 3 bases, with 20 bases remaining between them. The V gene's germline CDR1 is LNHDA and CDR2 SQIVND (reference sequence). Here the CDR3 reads CASSVTDFEGIYEQYF. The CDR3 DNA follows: TGTGCCAGTAGTGTGACAGACTTTGAGGGGATCTACGAGCAGTACTTC.

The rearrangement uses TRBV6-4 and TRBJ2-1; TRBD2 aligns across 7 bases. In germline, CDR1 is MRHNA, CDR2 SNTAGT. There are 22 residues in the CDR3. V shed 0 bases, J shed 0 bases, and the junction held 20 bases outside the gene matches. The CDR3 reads CASSDSKPTSYTKLSSYNEQFF. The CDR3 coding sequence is TGTGCCAGCAGTGACTCGAAGCCGACTAGCTATACAAAACTAAGCTCCTACAATGAGCAGTTCTTC.

The CDR3 DNA is TGTGCCAGCTCACCACCGGGGCTTCAAGAGACCCAGTACTTC. Its translation is CASSPPGLQETQYF. This rearrangement joins TRBV18 to TRBJ2-5, with D tentatively TRBD1 (5 bases). CDR1 KGHSH and CDR2 LQKENI come from the germline V gene. The CDR3 length is 14 residues. Trimming shortened V by 0 bases and J by 2 bases, and 7 bases separated the two germline ends.

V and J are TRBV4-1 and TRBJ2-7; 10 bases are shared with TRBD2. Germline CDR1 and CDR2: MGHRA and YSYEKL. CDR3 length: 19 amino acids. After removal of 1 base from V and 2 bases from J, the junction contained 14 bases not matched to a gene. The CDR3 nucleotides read TGCGCCAGCAGCCAAGCACATCTAGCGGGAGTTATAGAGGCCTACGAGCAGTACTTC. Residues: CASSQAHLAGVIEAYEQYF.

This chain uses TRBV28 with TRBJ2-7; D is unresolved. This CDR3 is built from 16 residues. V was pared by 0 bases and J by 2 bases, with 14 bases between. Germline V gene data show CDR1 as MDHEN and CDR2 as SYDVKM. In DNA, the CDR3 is TGTGCCAGCAGTTTATGGGCGAGGCGGTCCCCCTACGAGCAGTACTTC. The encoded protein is CASSLWARRSPYEQYF.

In DNA, the CDR3 is TGTGCCAGCAGCTTAATACCCAGGCTCCTACCGAACACTGAAGCTTTCTTT. It encodes CASSLIPRLLPNTEAFF. The rearrangement joins TRBV7-2 to TRBJ1-1; D is undetermined. V dropped 2 bases and J dropped 1 base, with 17 bases sitting between them. CDR1 and CDR2 (germline): SGHTA, FQGNSA. The CDR3 spans 17 residues.

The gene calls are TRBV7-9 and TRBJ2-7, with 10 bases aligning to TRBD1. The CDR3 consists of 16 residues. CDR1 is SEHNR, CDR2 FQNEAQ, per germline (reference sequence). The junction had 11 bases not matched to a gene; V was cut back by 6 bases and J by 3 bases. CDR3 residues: CASSQDRGFLYYEQYF. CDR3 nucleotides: TGTGCCAGCAGTCAGGACAGGGGGTTCCTCTACTACGAGCAGTACTTC.

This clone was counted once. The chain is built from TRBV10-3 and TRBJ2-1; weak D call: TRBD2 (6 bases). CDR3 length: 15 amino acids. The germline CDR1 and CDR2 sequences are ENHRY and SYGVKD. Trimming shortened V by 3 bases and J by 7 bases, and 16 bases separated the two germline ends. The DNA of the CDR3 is TGTGCCATCAGTGAACACGGGGAGGTGGATAATGAGCAGTTCTTC. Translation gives CAISEHGEVDNEQFF.

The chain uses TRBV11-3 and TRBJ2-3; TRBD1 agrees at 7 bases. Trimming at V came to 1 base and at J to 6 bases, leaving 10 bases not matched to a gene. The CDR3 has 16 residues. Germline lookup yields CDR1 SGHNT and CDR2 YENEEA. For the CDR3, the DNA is TGTGCCAGCAGCTTAGGCCCGGGACAGCTCAAGGATACGCAGTATTTT. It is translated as CASSLGPGQLKDTQYF.

The CDR3: CASSLRPSDKTGELFF. The CDR3 nucleotides read TGTGCCAGCAGTTTAAGGCCTAGCGATAAGACCGGGGAGCTGTTTTTT. The chain couples TRBV27 to TRBJ2-2; TRBD2 might be the D (6 bases). CDR1 is MNHEY, CDR2 SMNVEV, per germline (reference sequence). Trimming took off 2 bases at V and 5 bases at J, with 15 bases between the two ends. The CDR3 runs to 16 residues.

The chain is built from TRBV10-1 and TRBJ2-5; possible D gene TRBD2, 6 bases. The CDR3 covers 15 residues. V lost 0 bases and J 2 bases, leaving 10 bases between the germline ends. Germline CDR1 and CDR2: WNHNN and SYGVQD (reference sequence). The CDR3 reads CASSESIGRQETQYF. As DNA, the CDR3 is TGCGCCAGCAGTGAGTCGATAGGGAGGCAAGAGACCCAGTACTTC.

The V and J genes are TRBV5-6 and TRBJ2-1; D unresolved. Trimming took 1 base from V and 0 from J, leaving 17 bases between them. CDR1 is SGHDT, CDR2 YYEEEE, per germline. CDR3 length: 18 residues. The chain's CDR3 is CASSLWFGPPSSYNEQFF. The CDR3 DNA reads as TGTGCCAGCAGCTTGTGGTTCGGGCCCCCGAGCTCCTACAATGAGCAGTTCTTC.

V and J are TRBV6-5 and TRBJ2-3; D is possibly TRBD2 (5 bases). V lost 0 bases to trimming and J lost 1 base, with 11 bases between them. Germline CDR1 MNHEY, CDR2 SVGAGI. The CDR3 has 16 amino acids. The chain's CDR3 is CASSYSRLAGTDTQYF. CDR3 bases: TGTGCCAGCAGTTACTCGCGGCTAGCTGGCACAGATACGCAGTATTTT.

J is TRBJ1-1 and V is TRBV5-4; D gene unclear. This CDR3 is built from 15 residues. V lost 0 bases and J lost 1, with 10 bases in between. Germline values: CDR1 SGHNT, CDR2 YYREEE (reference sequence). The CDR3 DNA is TGTGCCAGCAGCTTGGCCAACACAGAGAACACTGAAGCTTTCTTT. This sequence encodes CASSLANTENTEAFF. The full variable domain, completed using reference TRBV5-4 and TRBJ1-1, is ETGVTQSPTHLIKTRGQQVTLRCSSQSGHNTVSWYQQALGQGPQFIFQYYREEENGRGNFPPRFSGLQFPNYSSELNVNALELDDSALYLCASSLANTENTEAFFGQGTRLTVV.

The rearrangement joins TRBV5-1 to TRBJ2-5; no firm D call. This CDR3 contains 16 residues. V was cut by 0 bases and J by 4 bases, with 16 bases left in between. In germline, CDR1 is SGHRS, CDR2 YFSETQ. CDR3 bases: TGCGCCAGCAGCTTGGTGGATAGGGTGGATCGAGAGACCCAGTACTTC. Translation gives CASSLVDRVDRETQYF.

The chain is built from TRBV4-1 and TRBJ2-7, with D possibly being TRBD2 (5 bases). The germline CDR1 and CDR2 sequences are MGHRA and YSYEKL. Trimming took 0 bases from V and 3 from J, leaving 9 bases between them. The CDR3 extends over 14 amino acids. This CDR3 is CASSQEPSSYEQYF. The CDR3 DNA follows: TGCGCCAGCAGCCAAGAGCCTAGCAGCTACGAGCAGTACTTC.

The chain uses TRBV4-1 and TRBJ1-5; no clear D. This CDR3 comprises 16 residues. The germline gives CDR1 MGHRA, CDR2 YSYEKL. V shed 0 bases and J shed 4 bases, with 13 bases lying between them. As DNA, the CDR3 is TGCGCCAGCAGCCAAGACGGAGATCTGCGGAATCAGCCCCAGCATTTT. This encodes CASSQDGDLRNQPQHF.

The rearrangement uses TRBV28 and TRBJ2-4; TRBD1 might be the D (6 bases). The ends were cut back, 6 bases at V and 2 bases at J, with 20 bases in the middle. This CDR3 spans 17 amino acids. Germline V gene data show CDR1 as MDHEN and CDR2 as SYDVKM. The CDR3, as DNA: TGTGCCAGCAGCCAACAGGGAAGGACAGACCCCAAAAACATTCAGTACTTC. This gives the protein CASSQQGRTDPKNIQYF. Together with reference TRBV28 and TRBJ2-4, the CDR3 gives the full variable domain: DVKVTQSSRYLVKRTGEKVFLECVQDMDHENMFWYRQDPGLGLRLIYFSYDVKMKEKGDIPEGYSVSREKKERFSLILESASTNQTSMYLCASSQQGRTDPKNIQYFGAGTRLSVL.

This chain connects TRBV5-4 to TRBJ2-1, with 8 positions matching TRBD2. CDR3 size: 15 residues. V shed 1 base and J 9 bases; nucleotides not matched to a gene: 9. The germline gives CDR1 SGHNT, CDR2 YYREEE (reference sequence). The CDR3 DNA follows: TGTGCCAGCAGCTTGACCACGAAGACTAGCGCTGAGCAGTTCTTC. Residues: CASSLTTKTSAEQFF.

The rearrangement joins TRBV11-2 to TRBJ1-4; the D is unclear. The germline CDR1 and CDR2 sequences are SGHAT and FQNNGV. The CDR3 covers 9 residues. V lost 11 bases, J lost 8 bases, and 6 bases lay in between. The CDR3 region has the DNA TGTGCCTCCGGGGAAAAACTGTTTTTT. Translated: CASGEKLFF. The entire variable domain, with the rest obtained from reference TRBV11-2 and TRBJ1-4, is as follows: EAGVAQSPRYKIIEKRQSVAFWCNPISGHATLYWYQQILGQGPKLLIQFQNNGVVDDSQLPKDRFSAERLKGVDSTLKIQPAKLEDSAVYLCASGEKLFFGSGTQLSVL.

Written as DNA, the CDR3 is TGTGCCAGCAGCTTAGTCCCTAGCGGGACCAAAACCTACGAGCAGTACTTC. This sequence encodes CASSLVPSGTKTYEQYF. V is TRBV11-2 and J is TRBJ2-7, with 9 bases aligning to TRBD2. With 1 base clipped from V and 2 bases from J, the junction kept 9 bases outside the gene matches. Germline lookup yields CDR1 SGHAT and CDR2 FQNNGV. The CDR3 consists of 17 residues.

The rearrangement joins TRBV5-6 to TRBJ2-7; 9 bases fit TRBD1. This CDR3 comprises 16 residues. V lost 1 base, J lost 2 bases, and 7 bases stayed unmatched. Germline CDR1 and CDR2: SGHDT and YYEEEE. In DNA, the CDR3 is TGTGCCAGCAGCTTGTCAGGGACAGGGCCTACCTACGAGCAGTACTTC. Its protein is CASSLSGTGPTYEQYF.

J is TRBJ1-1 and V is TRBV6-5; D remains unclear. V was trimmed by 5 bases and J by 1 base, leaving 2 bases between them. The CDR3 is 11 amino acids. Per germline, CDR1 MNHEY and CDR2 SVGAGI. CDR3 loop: CASSKNTEAFF. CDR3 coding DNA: TGTGCCAGCAGTAAGAACACTGAAGCTTTCTTT.

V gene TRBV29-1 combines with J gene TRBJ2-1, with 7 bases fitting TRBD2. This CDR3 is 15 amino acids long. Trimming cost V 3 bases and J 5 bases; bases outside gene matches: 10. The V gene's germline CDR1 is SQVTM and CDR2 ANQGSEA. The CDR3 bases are TGCAGCGTTGATCCCAGCGGGAACCTCGACAATGAGCAGTTCTTC. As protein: CSVDPSGNLDNEQFF.